The 10 T cell receptor beta chains listed next were all sequenced from one sample in a study of CD8 T cells in Susac syndrome. The authors reverse transcribed about 0.5 to 1 ug RNA with random hexamers. Via MiXCR, TCRdb re-called the immunoSEQ multiplex PCR reads, giving one row per CDR3 protein. The table includes some 190,000 distinct CDR3 sequences, about 94% detected once. The sequenced material came from CD4+ T cells from PBMCs. The receptors originated from a human donor with multiple sclerosis.

This clonotype was counted a single time. The genes are TRBV20-1 and TRBJ1-3, with D hard to call. V was shortened by 0 bases and J by 1 base, with 1 base between the two germline ends. CDR3 length: 12 residues. Germline lookup yields CDR1 DFQATT and CDR2 SNEGSKA (reference sequence). CDR3 amino acids: CSARESGNTIYF. The CDR3, as DNA: TGCAGTGCTAGAGAATCTGGAAACACCATATATTTT.

V and J are TRBV2 and TRBJ1-5; D ambiguous. CDR3 size: 12 residues. V was shortened by 8 bases and J by 13 bases, with 18 bases between the two germline ends. The germline V gene encodes CDR1 SNHLY and CDR2 FYNNEI. The CDR3 region has the DNA TGTGCCAGCGATTGGACTCGGCCGGCACAGCATTTT. Protein: CASDWTRPAQHF. The whole variable domain, remainder taken from reference TRBV2 and TRBJ1-5, is EPEVTQTPSHQVTQMGQEVILRCVPISNHLYFYWYRQILGQKVEFLVSFYNNEISEKSEIFDDQFSVERPDGSNFTLKIRSTKLEDSAMYFCASDWTRPAQHFGDGTRLSIL.

The chain joins TRBV7-7 to TRBJ2-3; no reliable D call. The CDR3 length is 16 residues. V was pared by 6 bases and J by 0 bases, with 16 bases between. In germline, CDR1 is SSHAT, CDR2 FNYEAQ (reference sequence). The CDR3 region has the DNA TGTGCCAGCAGGTTGAATCCAGAAGAGAGCACAGATACGCAGTATTTT. It yields the protein CASRLNPEESTDTQYF.

The chain uses TRBV7-9 and TRBJ1-6; 7 nucleotides match TRBD1. J was trimmed by 9 bases and V by 3 bases; bases with no gene match: 14. The CDR3 consists of 17 residues. Germline lookup yields CDR1 SEHNR and CDR2 FQNEAQ (reference sequence). The CDR3 bases are TGTGCCAGCAGCTTTACCACAGGGGCGTTGTGGGGTTCACCCCTCCACTTT. Translated, it gives CASSFTTGALWGSPLHF.

This clonotype showed up just once. This chain links TRBV2 with TRBJ1-4, with D hard to call. Deletions cut 5 bases from V and 8 bases from J, with 12 bases between. The CDR3 length is 13 residues. Germline V gene lookup returns CDR1 SNHLY and CDR2 FYNNEI. The CDR3 loop is CASSFRTKEKLFF. Written as DNA, the CDR3 is TGTGCCAGCAGTTTCAGAACGAAAGAAAAACTGTTTTTT. Supplemented by reference TRBV2 and TRBJ1-4, the full variable domain reads EPEVTQTPSHQVTQMGQEVILRCVPISNHLYFYWYRQILGQKVEFLVSFYNNEISEKSEIFDDQFSVERPDGSNFTLKIRSTKLEDSAMYFCASSFRTKEKLFFGSGTQLSVL.

This clonotype was seen a single time. The rearrangement joins TRBV9 to TRBJ1-5, with a possible D match to TRBD1 (5 bases). Trimming left V 0 bases short and J 7 bases short, with 11 bases between. This CDR3 is built from 14 residues. From germline, CDR1 is SGDLS and CDR2 YYNGEE. The CDR3, as DNA: TGTGCCAGCAGCGTAGGGGGCAGGGAGCAGCCCCAGCATTTT. This translates into CASSVGGREQPQHF. The full variable domain, completed using reference TRBV9 and TRBJ1-5, is DSGVTQTPKHLITATGQRVTLRCSPRSGDLSVYWYQQSLDQGLQFLIQYYNGEERAKGNILERFSAQQFPDLHSELNLSSLELGDSALYFCASSVGGREQPQHFGDGTRLSIL.

The rearrangement joins TRBV12-3 or TRBV12-4 to TRBJ1-5; possible D gene TRBD1, 6 bases. Trimming stripped 6 bases from V and 6 bases from J, with 15 bases between. CDR3 length: 14 residues. The CDR3 coding sequence is TGTGCCAGCAGGGTTGGACAGCAGGGTCAGCCCCAGCATTTT. This sequence encodes CASRVGQQGQPQHF.

This clonotype came up once. The chain employs TRBV2 and TRBJ2-5; D gene uncertain. V lost 7 bases and J 4 bases, leaving 10 bases between the germline ends. The CDR3 runs to 12 residues. From germline, CDR1 is SNHLY and CDR2 FYNNEI. The CDR3 loop is CASIPDGETQYF. In DNA form, the CDR3 reads TGTGCCAGCATACCCGACGGAGAGACCCAGTACTTC.

This CDR3 reads CASSGTVTNYGYTF. As DNA, the CDR3 is TGTGCCAGCAGTGGGACGGTTACTAACTATGGCTACACCTTC. The chain recombines TRBV6-6 with TRBJ1-2, with D possibly matching TRBD1 (5 bases). The CDR3 is 14 residues long. The ends were cut back, 5 bases at V and 0 bases at J, with 10 bases in the middle. Germline assignment: CDR1 MNHNY and CDR2 SVGAGI (reference sequence).

V is TRBV2 and J is TRBJ1-2, with a tentative D call TRBD1 (5 bases). This CDR3 is built from 12 residues. V was cut by 6 bases and J by 8 bases, with 13 bases left in between. The germline CDR1 and CDR2 sequences are SNHLY and FYNNEI. The CDR3 coding sequence is TGTGCCAGCAGCGGGCAGGGAAGAGGCTACACCTTC. Residues: CASSGQGRGYTF.